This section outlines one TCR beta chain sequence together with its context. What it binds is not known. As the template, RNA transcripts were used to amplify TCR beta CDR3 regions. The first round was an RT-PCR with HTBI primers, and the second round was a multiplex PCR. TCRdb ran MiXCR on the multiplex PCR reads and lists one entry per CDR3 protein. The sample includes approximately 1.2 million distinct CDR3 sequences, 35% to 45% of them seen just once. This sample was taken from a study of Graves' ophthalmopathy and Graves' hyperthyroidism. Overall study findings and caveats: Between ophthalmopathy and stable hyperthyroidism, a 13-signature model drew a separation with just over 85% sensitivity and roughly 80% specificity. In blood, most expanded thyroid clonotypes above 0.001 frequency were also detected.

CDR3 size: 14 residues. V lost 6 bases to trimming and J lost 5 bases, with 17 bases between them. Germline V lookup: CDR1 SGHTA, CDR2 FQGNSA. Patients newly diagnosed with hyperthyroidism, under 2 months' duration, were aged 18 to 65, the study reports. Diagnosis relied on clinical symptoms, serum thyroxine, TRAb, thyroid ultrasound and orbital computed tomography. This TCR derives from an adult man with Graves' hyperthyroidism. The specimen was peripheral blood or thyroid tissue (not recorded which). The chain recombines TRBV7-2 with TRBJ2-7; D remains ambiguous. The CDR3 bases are TGTGCCAGCAGGATTGGATGGTTATCGGACGAGCAGTACTTC. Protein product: CASRIGWLSDEQYF.